This paragraph reports one TCR beta chain. Antigen unknown. PCR amplification relied on 60 Vbeta primers (plus 13 Jbeta primers). Data came from immunoSEQ multiplex PCR; TCRdb stores just in-frame clones and leaves some out. The sample includes around 95,000 clones, about 74% of them seen just once. The entry originates in a study of cytomegalovirus exposure and HLA in healthy donors. Study-level points and caveats: The records held CMV serostatus as the only immune exposure information.

The sequence derives from a male donor in good health and CMV-seronegative. Material: PBMCs.

CDR3 nucleotides: TGTGCCTCCGCCCCGGGGGACCAAGAGACCCAGTACTTC. Its protein is CASAPGDQETQYF. V and J are TRBV10-3 and TRBJ2-5, with TRBD2 as a possible D gene (6 bases). V was cut by 11 bases and J by 0 bases, with 13 bases left in between. Germline-derived CDR1 and CDR2 are ENHRY and SYGVKD. This CDR3 spans 13 amino acids.